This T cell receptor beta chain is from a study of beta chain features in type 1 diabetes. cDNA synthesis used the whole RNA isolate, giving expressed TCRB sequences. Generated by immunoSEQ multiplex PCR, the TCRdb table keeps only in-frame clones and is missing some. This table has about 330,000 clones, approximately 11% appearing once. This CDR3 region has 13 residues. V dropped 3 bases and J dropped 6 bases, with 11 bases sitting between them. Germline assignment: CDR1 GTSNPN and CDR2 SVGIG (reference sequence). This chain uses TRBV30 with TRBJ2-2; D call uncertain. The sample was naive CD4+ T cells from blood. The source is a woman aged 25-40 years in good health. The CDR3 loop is CAWRTFRSGELFF. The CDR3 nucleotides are TGTGCCTGGAGAACCTTCCGGTCCGGGGAGCTGTTTTTT.